The rows below give T cell receptor beta chains drawn from one sample of a study of blood T cell repertoires in COVID-19. Method: immunoSEQ multiplex PCR; TCRdb's copy keeps in-frame clones and lacks some. This table holds roughly 34,000 clones, approximately 85% found once. The sequencing sample was made of peripheral blood. All receptors come from a man aged 80 or over with active COVID-19. The CDR3 runs from the conserved cysteine through the conserved F or W. D genes are given only for firm matches.

D gene	J gene	V gene	CDR3 protein
TRBD1	TRBJ2-1	TRBV4-3	CASSQEGQGLSEQFF
.	TRBJ1-4	TRBV2	CASSVRGTNEKLFF
TRBD1	TRBJ1-2	TRBV12-3/TRBV12-4	CASSHRDRGGYTF
.	TRBJ1-5	TRBV28	CASRDGGQPQHF
TRBD1	TRBJ2-7	TRBV2	CASSEGQGADEQYF
TRBD1	TRBJ1-4	TRBV24-1	CATSDLLAGGEKLFF
.	TRBJ1-5	TRBV18	CASSAMRADQPQHF
.	TRBJ1-3	TRBV6-5	CASSPVHSGNTIYF
.	TRBJ1-2	TRBV9	CASSPGPDGGYTF
.	TRBJ2-7	TRBV13	CASRWTGMTYEQYF
TRBD2	TRBJ2-7	TRBV7-3	CASSLGGGAYEQYF
TRBD1	TRBJ1-5	TRBV6-2/TRBV6-3	CASSWTGAVQPQHF
.	TRBJ2-5	TRBV29-1	CSALIPGSLGETQYF
.	TRBJ2-4	TRBV19	CASSIQGIKNIQYF
TRBD1	TRBJ1-2	TRBV7-9	CASSAIPGTGFGYTF
TRBD1	TRBJ1-1	TRBV3-1/TRBV3-2	CASSHGQGRRNTEAFF
TRBD1	TRBJ1-1	TRBV19	CASSMNRGQGEAFF
.	TRBJ2-2	TRBV9	CASGLSGGELFF
.	TRBJ2-3	TRBV3-1/TRBV3-2	CASSPYYGDTQYF
TRBD1	TRBJ1-2	TRBV11-2	CASSLVRTGDGYTF
.	TRBJ2-1	TRBV5-1	CASSYRTANNEQFF
.	TRBJ1-2	TRBV6-5	CAGSRGYGYTF
TRBD2	TRBJ2-4	TRBV6-6	CASLAGGKNIQYF
TRBD2	TRBJ2-3	TRBV7-2	CASSLASGGGTDTQYF
TRBD1	TRBJ1-5	TRBV27	CASSSRDRGNQPQHF